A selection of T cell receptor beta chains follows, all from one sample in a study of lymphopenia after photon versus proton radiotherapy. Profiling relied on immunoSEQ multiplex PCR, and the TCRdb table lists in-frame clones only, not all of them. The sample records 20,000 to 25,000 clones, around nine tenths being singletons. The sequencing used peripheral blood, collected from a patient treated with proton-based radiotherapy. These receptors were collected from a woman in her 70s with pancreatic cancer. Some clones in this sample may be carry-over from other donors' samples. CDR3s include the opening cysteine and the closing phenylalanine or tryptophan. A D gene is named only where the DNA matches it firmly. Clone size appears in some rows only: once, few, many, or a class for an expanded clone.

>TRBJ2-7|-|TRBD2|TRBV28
TGTGCCAGCAGTGTTACCGGGACTAGCGGGAGGCACGAGCAGTACTTC
CASSVTGTSGRHEQYF
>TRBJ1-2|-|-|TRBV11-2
TGTGCCAGCAGCTTGAACCGTGGGGAGGGCCCGGCCTACACCTTC
CASSLNRGEGPAYTF
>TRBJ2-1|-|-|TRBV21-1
TGTGCCAGCAGCAGTCAGACAGGGGCCCTCTCCTACAATGAGCAGTTCTTC
CASSSQTGALSYNEQFF
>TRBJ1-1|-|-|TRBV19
TGTGCCAGTAGTATAGGTGAAGGGGTGCCCACTGAAGCTTTCTTT
CASSIGEGVPTEAFF
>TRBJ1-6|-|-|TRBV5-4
TGTGCCAGCAGCTTGGGACAGAATTCACCCCTCCACTTT
CASSLGQNSPLHF
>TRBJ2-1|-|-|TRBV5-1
TGCGCCAGCAGCCGTGAGGGGTCCTCCTACAATGAGCAGTTCTTC
CASSREGSSYNEQFF
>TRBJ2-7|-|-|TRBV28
TGTGCCAGCAGTTTAGGGCTCAGGACCTACGAGCAGTACTTC
CASSLGLRTYEQYF
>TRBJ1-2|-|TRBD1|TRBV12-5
TGTGCTAGTGGTTTGGCCGGAGGGGGCGCAGTCTATGGCTACACCTTC
CASGLAGGGAVYGYTF
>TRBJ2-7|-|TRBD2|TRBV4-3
TGCGCCAGCAGCATGGGACTAGCGGGATCAAACTACGAGCAGTACTTC
CASSMGLAGSNYEQYF
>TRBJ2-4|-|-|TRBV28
TGTGCCAGCAGTGGGGGAGCCAAAAACATTCAGTACTTC
CASSGGAKNIQYF
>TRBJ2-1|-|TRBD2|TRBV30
TGTGCCTGGAGTTTAGCGGGACCTTCCTACAATGAGCAGTTCTTC
CAWSLAGPSYNEQFF
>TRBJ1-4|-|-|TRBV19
TGTGCCAGTAGTCAGGGAGTTGCAACTAATGAAAAACTGTTTTTT
CASSQGVATNEKLFF
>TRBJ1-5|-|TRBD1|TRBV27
TGTGCCAGCAGTTTGACAGGGGGCCAAAATCAGCCCCAGCATTTT
CASSLTGGQNQPQHF
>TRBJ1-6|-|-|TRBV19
TGTGCCAGCGCAGGTTACTATAATTCACCCCTCCACTTT
CASAGYYNSPLHF
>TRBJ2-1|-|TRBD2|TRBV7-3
TGTGCCAGCAGCCTAACCCGGGAGGATGAGCAGTTCTTC
CASSLTREDEQFF
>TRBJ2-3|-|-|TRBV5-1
TGCGCCAGCAGCTTGGGCGGATCGGGGTGGGCAGATACGCAGTATTTT
CASSLGGSGWADTQYF
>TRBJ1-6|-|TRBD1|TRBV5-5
TGTGCCAGCAGCTTCGGACAGGGTGTATCTTCACCCCTCCACTTT
CASSFGQGVSSPLHF
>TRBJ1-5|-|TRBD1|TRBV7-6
TGTGCCAGCAGTTTATTGACAGGGGGAGGACAGCCCCAGCATTTT
CASSLLTGGGQPQHF
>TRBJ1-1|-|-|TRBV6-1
TGTGCCAGCAGTTTGTTCCAGATTGAAGCTTTCTTT
CASSLFQIEAFF
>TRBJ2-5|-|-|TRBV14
TGTGCCAGCAGCCAAGATCCGGTTTCAGAGACCCAGTACTTC
CASSQDPVSETQYF
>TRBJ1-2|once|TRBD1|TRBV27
TGTGCCAGCAGTTTCTCAACGGGACAGGGAGGATATGGCTACACCTTC
CASSFSTGQGGYGYTF
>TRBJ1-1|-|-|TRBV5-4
TGTGCCAGCAGCTTGGTGTTGAACACTGAAGCTTTCTTT
CASSLVLNTEAFF
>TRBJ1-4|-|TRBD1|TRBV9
TGTGCCAGCAGCCCACAACCGAGGGGGACAGGGGATGAAAAACTGTTTTTT
CASSPQPRGTGDEKLFF
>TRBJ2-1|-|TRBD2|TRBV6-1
TGTGCCAGCAGTGAACCGGGACTAGCAAGCTCCTACAATGAGCAGTTCTTC
CASSEPGLASSYNEQFF
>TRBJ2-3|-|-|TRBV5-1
TGCGCCAGCACAGGTTCACAGGGTAGCACAGATACGCAGTATTTT
CASTGSQGSTDTQYF
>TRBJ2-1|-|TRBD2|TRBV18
TGTGCCAGCTCACCCCCAGCGGGGGCCTACAATGAGCAGTTCTTC
CASSPPAGAYNEQFF
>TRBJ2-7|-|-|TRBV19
TGTGCCAGTAGCTCGGGAGACCGATACGAGCAGTACTTC
CASSSGDRYEQYF
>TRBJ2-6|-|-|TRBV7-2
TGTGCCAGCAGCTTAGGGGGCTCTGGGGCCAACGTCCTGACTTTC
CASSLGGSGANVLTF
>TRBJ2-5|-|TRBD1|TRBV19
TGTGCCAGTAGTACACGACAGGGAGTAGGGACCCAGTACTTC
CASSTRQGVGTQYF
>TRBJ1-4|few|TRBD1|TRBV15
TGTGCCACCAGCAGAGACCGGGACAGGGGTGAAAAACTGTTTTTT
CATSRDRDRGEKLFF
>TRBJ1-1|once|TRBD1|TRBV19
TGTGCCAGTAGTGGGGACAGCGTGAATGCTTTCTTT
CASSGDSVNAFF
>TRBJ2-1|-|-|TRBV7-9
TGTGCCAGCAGCCCTTTCGGAGGGAACAATGAGCAGTTCTTC
CASSPFGGNNEQFF
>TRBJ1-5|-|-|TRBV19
TGTGCCAGTAGTCCCCAGCCGGGAACGAATCAGCCCCAGCATTTT
CASSPQPGTNQPQHF
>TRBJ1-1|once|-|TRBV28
TGTGCCAGCGTTAAGACGACAGTTGAAGCTTTCTTT
CASVKTTVEAFF
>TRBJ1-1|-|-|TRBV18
TGTGCCAGCTCACGGGGACGGTTTGTAGCTTTCTTT
CASSRGRFVAFF
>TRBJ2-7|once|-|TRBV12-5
TGTGCTAGTGCCATCGACAGCTCCTACGAGCAGTACTTC
CASAIDSSYEQYF
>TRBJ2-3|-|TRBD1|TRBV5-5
TGTGCCACCAATCGACAGGGTAGGGAAGATACGCAGTATTTT
CATNRQGREDTQYF
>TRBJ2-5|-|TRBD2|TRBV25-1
TGTGCCAGCAGTGAATCTGTAGCGGGAGTCGAGACCCAGTACTTC
CASSESVAGVETQYF
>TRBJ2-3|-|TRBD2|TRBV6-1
TGTGCCAGCAGTGAGAGCGGGAGGGGCACAGATACGCAGTATTTT
CASSESGRGTDTQYF
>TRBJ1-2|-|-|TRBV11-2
TGTGCCAGCAGCCCTAGCACCGGACGGGCAGGGAAACGCGGCTACACCTTC
CASSPSTGRAGKRGYTF
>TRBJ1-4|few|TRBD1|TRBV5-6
TGTGCCAGCAGCATTTTGACAGGGTCAACTAATGAAAAACTGTTTTTT
CASSILTGSTNEKLFF
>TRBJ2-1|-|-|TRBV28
TGTGCCAGCAGTACGCCCTTAACAGGGATCAATGAGCAGTTCTTC
CASSTPLTGINEQFF
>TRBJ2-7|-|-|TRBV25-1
TGTGCCAGCAGTGATTCCGACACCTCCTACGAGCAGTACTTC
CASSDSDTSYEQYF
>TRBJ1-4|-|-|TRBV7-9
TGTGCCAGCAGCCCGGGCGGAGAGATTAATGAAAAACTGTTTTTT
CASSPGGEINEKLFF